The 16 T cell receptor beta chains below were found in one sample sequenced in a study of blood T cell repertoires in COVID-19. This table comes from immunoSEQ multiplex PCR, and its TCRdb copy is limited to in-frame clones, with some not included. The profile shows about 100,000 clones, around 87% of them singletons. Sequences were obtained from peripheral blood. These receptors all stem from a woman aged 25-40 years with acute or convalescent COVID-19.

With respect to this clone: At one end, the junction sequence differs from germline, possibly due to a read error. V is TRBV11-2 and J is TRBJ2-7; 8 bases fit TRBD1. Germline lookup yields CDR1 SGHAT and CDR2 FQNNGV. The CDR3 is 13 residues long. This CDR3 is CASSLETGDEQYF. In DNA, the CDR3 is TGTGCCAGCAGCCTAGAGACAGGGGACGAGCAGTACTTC.

The chain has TRBV7-9 and TRBJ1-1; D is possibly TRBD1 (6 bases). Looked up from germline, CDR1 is SEHNR and CDR2 is FQNEAQ (reference sequence). V lost 8 bases and J 4 bases, leaving 17 bases between the germline ends. CDR3 length: 14 amino acids. The CDR3 DNA reads as TGTGCCAGCGGGTGGAACAGGGCTGGCACTGAAGCTTTCTTT. Translated, it gives CASGWNRAGTEAFF.

The chain carries TRBV28 and TRBJ2-7; D is unresolved. The V gene's germline CDR1 is MDHEN and CDR2 SYDVKM. The V and J ends lost 6 bases and 4 bases respectively, with 7 bases between them. CDR3 length: 11 residues. The CDR3 sequence: CASRYLYEQYF. In DNA form, the CDR3 reads TGTGCCAGCAGATATCTATACGAGCAGTACTTC.

V gene TRBV5-1 combines with J gene TRBJ1-1; 10 nucleotides match TRBD1. CDR3 length: 14 amino acids. J was trimmed by 6 bases and V by 0 bases; bases with no gene match: 2. CDR1 is SGHRS, CDR2 YFSETQ, per germline. CDR3 sequence: CASSLAGTGAEAFF. CDR3 bases: TGCGCCAGCAGCTTGGCCGGGACAGGGGCTGAAGCTTTCTTT.

V is TRBV5-1 and J is TRBJ2-2; D might be TRBD1 (6 bases). With 3 bases removed from V and 7 bases from J, the gap between germline ends came to 13 bases. The germline CDR1 and CDR2 sequences are SGHRS and YFSETQ. This CDR3 has 14 amino acids. The CDR3 region is CASSYAQGYGELFF. CDR3 nucleotides: TGCGCCAGCAGCTACGCACAGGGATACGGGGAGCTGTTTTTT.

The chain carries TRBV2 and TRBJ1-2; D not resolved. The CDR3 contains 14 residues. Germline V gene lookup returns CDR1 SNHLY and CDR2 FYNNEI. Between the trimmed V and J ends, which lost 3 bases and 4 bases, there was a span of 12 bases. In DNA, the CDR3 is TGTGCCAGCAGTGATATAGGCACAGCCTATGGCTACACCTTC. This encodes CASSDIGTAYGYTF.

This chain connects TRBV9 to TRBJ2-6; tentatively, D is TRBD2 (6 bases). Per the germline V gene, CDR1 is SGDLS and CDR2 is YYNGEE. The germline V and J ends were trimmed by 4 bases and 3 bases, with 17 bases remaining between them. This CDR3 has 17 amino acids. The CDR3 loop reads CASSFPSSGVGANVLTF. CDR3 sequence (DNA): TGTGCCAGCAGCTTCCCGTCATCGGGGGTTGGGGCCAACGTCCTGACTTTC.

This clone was seen once. The chain recombines TRBV7-8 with TRBJ1-5; 8 bases map to TRBD1. This CDR3 comprises 14 residues. Germline CDR1 SGHVS, CDR2 FQNEAQ. The trim removed 5 bases at V and 7 bases at J, leaving 7 bases unmatched. The CDR3 nucleotides read TGTGCCAGCAGCCCGGGACAGGCGGACCAGCCCCAGCATTTT. Translating gives CASSPGQADQPQHF. Complete variable domain (other parts from reference TRBV7-8 and TRBJ1-5): GAGVSQSPRYKVAKRGQDVALRCDPISGHVSLFWYQQALGQGPEFLTYFQNEAQLDKSGLPSDRFFAERPEGSVSTLKIQRTQQEDSAVYLCASSPGQADQPQHFGDGTRLSIL.

This clone has a single count. The chain joins TRBV5-1 to TRBJ2-1; D not resolved. V gave up 6 bases and J gave up 0 bases, with 10 bases separating them. Germline V CDR1 and CDR2: SGHRS, YFSETQ. The CDR3 length is 14 residues. CDR3 protein: CASKSMSSYNEQFF. Written as DNA, the CDR3 is TGCGCCAGCAAGAGTATGAGCTCCTACAATGAGCAGTTCTTC.

Here the CDR3 DNA reads TGTGCCAGCAGCGACAACAAGGGGGTAGGGTATGGCTACACCTTC. This translates into CASSDNKGVGYGYTF. The V and J genes are TRBV9 and TRBJ1-2, with a weak D call TRBD1 (6 bases). The V gene's germline CDR1 is SGDLS and CDR2 YYNGEE. Trimming took off 3 bases at V and 5 bases at J, with 17 bases between the two ends. CDR3 length equals 15 residues.

The chain links TRBV4-1 to TRBJ1-2; a possible D gene is TRBD1 (5 bases). Germline CDR1 reads MGHRA; CDR2 reads YSYEKL. The CDR3 loop spans 15 amino acids. V lost 6 bases to trimming and J lost 0 bases, with 14 bases between them. CDR3 nucleotides: TGCGCCAGCAGTCCTCAAACAGGTTCTAACTATGGCTACACCTTC. Translating gives CASSPQTGSNYGYTF.

The V and J genes are TRBV27 and TRBJ2-7; D is uncertain. V was trimmed by 2 bases and J by 2 bases, leaving 10 bases between them. Germline loops: CDR1 MNHEY, CDR2 SMNVEV (reference sequence). This CDR3 is built from 14 residues. The CDR3 here is CASSLRGETYEQYF. The CDR3 DNA sequence: TGTGCCAGCAGTTTACGAGGTGAAACCTACGAGCAGTACTTC.

This clone was counted between two and nine times. The V call is TRBV19, the J call TRBJ1-6; 8 positions match TRBD1. CDR3 size: 16 residues. In germline, CDR1 is LNHDA, CDR2 SQIVND (reference sequence). V shed 1 base and J 8 bases; nucleotides not matched to a gene: 7. CDR3 nucleotides: TGTGCCAGTAGTATAGCCCGGACAGGGCTTGATTCACCCCTCCACTTT. Translating it yields CASSIARTGLDSPLHF.

The chain combines TRBV19 with TRBJ1-5; a possible D gene is TRBD1 (5 bases). The germline V gene encodes CDR1 LNHDA and CDR2 SQIVND (reference sequence). CDR3 length equals 14 residues. V was cut by 2 bases and J by 0 bases, with 5 bases left in between. In DNA, the CDR3 is TGTGCCAGTAGTATACAGGGTAGCAATCAGCCCCAGCATTTT. This encodes CASSIQGSNQPQHF. The full variable domain, completed using reference TRBV19 and TRBJ1-5, is DGGITQSPKYLFRKEGQNVTLSCEQNLNHDAMYWYRQDPGQGLRLIYYSQIVNDFQKGDIAEGYSVSREKKESFPLTVTSAQKNPTAFYLCASSIQGSNQPQHFGDGTRLSIL.

The chain carries TRBV15 and TRBJ1-2; no clear D gene. The V gene's germline CDR1 is LNHNV and CDR2 YYDKDF (reference sequence). V was trimmed by 3 bases and J by 7 bases, leaving 18 bases between them. This CDR3 comprises 15 residues. CDR3 amino acids: CATSRVENRLCGYTF. The CDR3 DNA is TGTGCCACCAGCAGGGTAGAGAATCGCCTGTGTGGCTACACCTTC.

The V call is TRBV5-6, the J call TRBJ2-7, with D possibly matching TRBD1 (5 bases). V lost 2 bases to trimming and J lost 3 bases, with 6 bases between them. The germline CDR1 and CDR2 sequences are SGHDT and YYEEEE. This CDR3 comprises 12 residues. The CDR3 sequence is CASSLQDYEQYF. The CDR3 coding sequence is TGTGCCAGCAGCTTACAGGACTACGAGCAGTACTTC.